The next 3 T cell receptor beta chains were all read from a single sample in a study of T cell responses to AZD1222 COVID-19 vaccine. Measured with immunoSEQ multiplex PCR; TCRdb has only the in-frame clones, and not every one. Among 150,000 to 200,000 clones, approximately 93% were seen once, and the ten largest hold around 4.3%. Sequencing was performed on peripheral blood, taken on day 0 of AZD1222 vaccination. Source of these receptors: an adult in good health.

This clone is a singleton in its sample. The chain links TRBV3-1 (or the pseudogene TRBV3-2) to TRBJ2-1; D might be TRBD2 (6 bases). V lost 4 bases, J lost 10 bases, and 17 bases lay in between. Germline V gene data show CDR1 as LGHDT and CDR2 as YNNKEL (reference sequence). This CDR3 contains 14 residues. The chain's CDR3 is CASSLPPGVGEQFF. The CDR3 region has the DNA TGTGCCAGCAGCCTGCCCCCGGGGGTAGGGGAGCAGTTCTTC.

The chain carries TRBV6-5 and TRBJ1-2, with 8 positions matching TRBD1. V gave up 5 bases and J gave up 4 bases; unmatched junction bases: 6. CDR3 length: 14 residues. Germline values: CDR1 MNHEY, CDR2 SVGAGI. This chain's CDR3 is CASSHPDRGYGYTF. The CDR3 coding sequence is TGTGCCAGCAGTCATCCCGACAGGGGCTATGGCTACACCTTC.

The chain has TRBV4-1 and TRBJ2-3; 7 bases map to TRBD2. Looked up from germline, CDR1 is MGHRA and CDR2 is YSYEKL. The CDR3 spans 16 residues. Losses at the gene ends were 3 bases for V and 5 bases for J; bases not matched to a gene: 11. The CDR3 spells CASSHPRSGLGDTQYF. The CDR3 bases are TGCGCCAGCAGCCACCCACGTAGCGGGCTGGGAGATACGCAGTATTTT.